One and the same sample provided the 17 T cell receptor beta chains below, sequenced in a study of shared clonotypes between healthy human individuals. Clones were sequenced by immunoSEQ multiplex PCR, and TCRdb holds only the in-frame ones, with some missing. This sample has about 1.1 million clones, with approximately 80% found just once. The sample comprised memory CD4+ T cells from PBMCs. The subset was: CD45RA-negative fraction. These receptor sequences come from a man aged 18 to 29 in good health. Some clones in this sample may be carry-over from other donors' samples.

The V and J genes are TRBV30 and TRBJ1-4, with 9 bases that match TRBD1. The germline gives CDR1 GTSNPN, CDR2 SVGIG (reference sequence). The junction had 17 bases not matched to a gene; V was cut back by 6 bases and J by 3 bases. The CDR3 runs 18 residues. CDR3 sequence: CACKLGRTGVWANEKLFF. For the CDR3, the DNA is TGTGCCTGCAAATTGGGTAGGACAGGGGTTTGGGCTAATGAAAAACTGTTTTTT.

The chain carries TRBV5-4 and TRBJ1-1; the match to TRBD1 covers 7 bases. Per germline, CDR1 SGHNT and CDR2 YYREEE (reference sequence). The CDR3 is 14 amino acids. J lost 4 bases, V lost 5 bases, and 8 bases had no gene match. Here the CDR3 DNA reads TGTGCCAGCAGAATTGACAGGGTTGTCACTGAAGCTTTCTTT. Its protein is CASRIDRVVTEAFF.

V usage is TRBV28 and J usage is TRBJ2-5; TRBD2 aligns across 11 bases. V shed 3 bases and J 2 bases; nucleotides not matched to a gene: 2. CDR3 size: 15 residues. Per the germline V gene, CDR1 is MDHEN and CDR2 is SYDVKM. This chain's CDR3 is CASSLGLAVQETQYF. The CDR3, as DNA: TGTGCCAGCAGTTTGGGACTAGCGGTTCAAGAGACCCAGTACTTC. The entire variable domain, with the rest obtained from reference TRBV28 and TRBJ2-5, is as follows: DVKVTQSSRYLVKRTGEKVFLECVQDMDHENMFWYRQDPGLGLRLIYFSYDVKMKEKGDIPEGYSVSREKKERFSLILESASTNQTSMYLCASSLGLAVQETQYFGPGTRLLVL.

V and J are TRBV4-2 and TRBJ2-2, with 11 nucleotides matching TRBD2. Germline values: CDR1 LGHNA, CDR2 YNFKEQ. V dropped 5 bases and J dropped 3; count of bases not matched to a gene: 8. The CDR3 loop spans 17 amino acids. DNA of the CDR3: TGTGCCAGCAGCATAGCGGGAGGGTCCCTCGACACCGGGGAGCTGTTTTTT. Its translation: CASSIAGGSLDTGELFF.

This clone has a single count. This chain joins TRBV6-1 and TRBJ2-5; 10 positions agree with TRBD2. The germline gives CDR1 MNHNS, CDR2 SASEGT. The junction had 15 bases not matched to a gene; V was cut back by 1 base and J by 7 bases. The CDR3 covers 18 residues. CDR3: CASSEVRGASGREGTQYF. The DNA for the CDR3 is TGTGCCAGCAGTGAAGTGAGGGGGGCTAGCGGGAGAGAGGGGACCCAGTACTTC.

The CDR3 DNA is TGTGCCAGCAGTCCTAAGGGGATCTATGGCTACACCTTC. It encodes CASSPKGIYGYTF. This chain links TRBV6-1 with TRBJ1-2; a weak D match, TRBD1 (5 bases). The germline V gene encodes CDR1 MNHNS and CDR2 SASEGT. V lost 5 bases and J 4 bases, leaving 11 bases between the germline ends. The length of the CDR3 is 13 residues.

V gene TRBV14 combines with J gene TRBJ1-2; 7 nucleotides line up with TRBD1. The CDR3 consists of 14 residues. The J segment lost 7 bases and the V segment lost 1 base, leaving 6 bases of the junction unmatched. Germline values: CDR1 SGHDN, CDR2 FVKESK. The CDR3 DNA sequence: TGTGCCAGCAGCCAAGGACAGGGTTGGAGTGGCTACACCTTC. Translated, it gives CASSQGQGWSGYTF.

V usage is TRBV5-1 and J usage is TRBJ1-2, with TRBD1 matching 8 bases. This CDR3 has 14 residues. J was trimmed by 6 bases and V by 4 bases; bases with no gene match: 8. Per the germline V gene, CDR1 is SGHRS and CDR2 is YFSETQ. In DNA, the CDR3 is TGCGCCAGCAGCCTCCGTGGACAGGGAGATGGCTACACCTTC. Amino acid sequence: CASSLRGQGDGYTF.

The CDR3 DNA reads TGTGCCAGCAGCTCGACTAGCCCAAAAAGGGGCGGGGAGCTGTTTTTT. Translating gives CASSSTSPKRGGELFF. V usage is TRBV7-2 and J usage is TRBJ2-2; 7 bases align to TRBD2. The germline V gene has CDR1 SGHTA and CDR2 FQGNSA. V shed 4 bases and J 7 bases; nucleotides not matched to a gene: 12. CDR3 length equals 16 residues.

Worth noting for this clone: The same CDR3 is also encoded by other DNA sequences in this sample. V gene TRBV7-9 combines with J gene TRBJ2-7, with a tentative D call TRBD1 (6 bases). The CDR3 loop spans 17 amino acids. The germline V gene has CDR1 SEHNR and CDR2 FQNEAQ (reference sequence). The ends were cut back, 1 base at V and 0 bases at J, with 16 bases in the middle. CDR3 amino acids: CASSLEGVGTYSYEQYF. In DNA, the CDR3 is TGTGCCAGCAGCTTAGAGGGGGTGGGGACGTACTCCTACGAGCAGTACTTC.

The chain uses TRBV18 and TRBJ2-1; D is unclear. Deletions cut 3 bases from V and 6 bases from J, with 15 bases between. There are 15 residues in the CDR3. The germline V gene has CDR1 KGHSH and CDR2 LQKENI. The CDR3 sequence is CASSPSRSHGNEQFF. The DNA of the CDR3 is TGTGCCAGCTCACCCTCTAGGAGTCATGGCAATGAGCAGTTCTTC.

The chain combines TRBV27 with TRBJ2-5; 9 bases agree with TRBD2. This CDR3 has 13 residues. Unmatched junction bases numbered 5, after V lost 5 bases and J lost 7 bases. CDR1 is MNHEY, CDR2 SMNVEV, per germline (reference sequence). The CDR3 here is CASSRAGGGTQYF. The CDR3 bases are TGTGCCAGCAGTAGGGCGGGAGGGGGGACCCAGTACTTC.

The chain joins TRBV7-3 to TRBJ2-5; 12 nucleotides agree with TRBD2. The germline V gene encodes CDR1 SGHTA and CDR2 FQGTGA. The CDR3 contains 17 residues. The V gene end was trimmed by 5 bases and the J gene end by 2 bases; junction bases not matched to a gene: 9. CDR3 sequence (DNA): TGTGCCAGCAGCCCTGGCATTGGGACTAGCGGGCAAGAGACCCAGTACTTC. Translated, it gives CASSPGIGTSGQETQYF.

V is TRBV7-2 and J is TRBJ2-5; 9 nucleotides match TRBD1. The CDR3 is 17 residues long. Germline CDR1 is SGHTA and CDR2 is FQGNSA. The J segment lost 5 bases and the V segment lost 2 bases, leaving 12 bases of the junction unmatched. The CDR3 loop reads CASSLQITGGAGETQYF. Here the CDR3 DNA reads TGTGCCAGCAGCTTACAAATTACAGGGGGCGCGGGGGAGACCCAGTACTTC.

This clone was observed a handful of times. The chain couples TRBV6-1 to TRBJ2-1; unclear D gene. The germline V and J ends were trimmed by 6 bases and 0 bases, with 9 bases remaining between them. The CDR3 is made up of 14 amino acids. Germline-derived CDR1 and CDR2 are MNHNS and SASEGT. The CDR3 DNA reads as TGTGCCAGCAGGAGATTGAGCTCCTACAATGAGCAGTTCTTC. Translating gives CASRRLSSYNEQFF.

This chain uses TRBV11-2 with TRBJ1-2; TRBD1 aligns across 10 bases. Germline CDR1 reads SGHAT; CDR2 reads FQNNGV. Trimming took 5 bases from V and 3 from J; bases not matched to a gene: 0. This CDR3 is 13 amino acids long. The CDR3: CASSGQGDYGYTF. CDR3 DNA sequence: TGTGCCAGCAGCGGACAGGGGGACTATGGCTACACCTTC.

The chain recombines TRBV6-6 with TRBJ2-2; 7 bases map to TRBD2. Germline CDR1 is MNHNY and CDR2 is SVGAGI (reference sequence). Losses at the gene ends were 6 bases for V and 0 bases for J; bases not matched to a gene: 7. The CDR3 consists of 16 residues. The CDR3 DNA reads TGTGCCAGCAGCGGCCCGCTAGCGGCGAACACCGGGGAGCTGTTTTTT. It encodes CASSGPLAANTGELFF.